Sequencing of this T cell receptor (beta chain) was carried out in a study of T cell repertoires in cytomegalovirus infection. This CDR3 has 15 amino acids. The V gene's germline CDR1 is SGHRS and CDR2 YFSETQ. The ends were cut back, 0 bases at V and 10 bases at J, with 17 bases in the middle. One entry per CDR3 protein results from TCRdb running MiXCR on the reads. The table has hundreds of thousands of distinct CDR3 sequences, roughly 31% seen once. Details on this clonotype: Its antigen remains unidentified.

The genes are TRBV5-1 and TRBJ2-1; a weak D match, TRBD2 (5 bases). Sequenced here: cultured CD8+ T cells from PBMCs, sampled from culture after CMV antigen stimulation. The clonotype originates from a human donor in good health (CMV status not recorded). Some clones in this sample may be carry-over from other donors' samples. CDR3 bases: TGCGCCAGCAGCTTGGCCGGGAACTACCCAATGGAGCAGTTCTTC. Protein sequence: CASSLAGNYPMEQFF.